This entry lists 8 T cell receptor beta chains sequenced from one sample in a study of cytomegalovirus exposure and HLA in healthy donors. The primer mix had 60 Vbeta and 13 Jbeta primers. TCRdb's copy holds only in-frame clones and misses some; the assay was immunoSEQ multiplex PCR. The table records approximately 170,000 clones, around 77% of them present only once. Material: PBMCs. The receptors derive from a female donor in good health and CMV-seronegative.

The J gene is TRBJ2-2, the V gene TRBV25-1; 7 nucleotides line up with TRBD1. This CDR3 has 18 amino acids. The ends lost 3 bases at V and 4 bases at J; junction bases unmatched: 14. CDR1 is MGHDK, CDR2 SYGVNS, per germline. For the CDR3, the DNA is TGTGCCAGCAGTGACCCTCGACAGGGAAGATCTCCCACCGGGGAGCTGTTTTTT. Protein sequence: CASSDPRQGRSPTGELFF.

The chain carries TRBV18 and TRBJ1-2; D ambiguous. With 5 bases removed from V and 3 bases from J, the gap between germline ends came to 22 bases. Germline CDR1 reads KGHSH; CDR2 reads LQKENI. The CDR3 has 17 amino acids. The CDR3 spells CASSAGFSSPTDYGYTF. Written as DNA, the CDR3 is TGTGCCAGCTCAGCAGGCTTTTCCTCACCCACGGACTATGGCTACACCTTC.

This sequence joins TRBV28 and TRBJ2-5, with TRBD2 matching 11 bases. The J call is in doubt because the DNA end fits TRBJ2-7 better. The CDR3 has 17 residues. The germline CDR1 and CDR2 sequences are MDHEN and SYDVKM. The CDR3 DNA sequence: TGTGCCAGCAGTTTCCCACTAGCGGGAGCCTTATCCTACGAGCAGTACTTC. Translating gives CASSFPLAGALSYEQYF.

The chain's CDR3 is CASKWTGRSSGNTIYF. The CDR3 coding sequence is TGTGCCAGCAAATGGACAGGTCGGAGCTCTGGAAACACCATATATTTT. The chain links TRBV28 to TRBJ1-3, with 7 bases that match TRBD1. The CDR3 runs to 16 residues. Germline V lookup: CDR1 MDHEN, CDR2 SYDVKM. The V gene end was trimmed by 7 bases and the J gene end by 0 bases; junction bases not matched to a gene: 9.

The V gene is TRBV5-1, the J gene TRBJ2-7, with 8 bases matching TRBD2. J was trimmed by 3 bases and V by 4 bases; bases with no gene match: 12. Germline V CDR1 and CDR2: SGHRS, YFSETQ. This CDR3 has 16 amino acids. In nucleotides, the CDR3 is TGCGCCAGCAGCACTGCCGGGACTAGTTCCGGCTACGAGCAGTACTTC. Its translation: CASSTAGTSSGYEQYF.

CDR3 region: CASSYSFGIQGTEAFF. The CDR3 coding sequence is TGTGCCAGCAGTTACTCGTTTGGGATCCAGGGCACTGAAGCTTTCTTT. The chain couples TRBV6-5 to TRBJ1-1; weak D call: TRBD1 (5 bases). Trimming shortened V by 0 bases and J by 4 bases, and 15 bases separated the two germline ends. CDR3 size: 16 residues. Germline loops: CDR1 MNHEY, CDR2 SVGAGI.

The chain is built from TRBV28 and TRBJ2-2, with a possible D match to TRBD1 (6 bases). Trimming stripped 5 bases from V and 4 bases from J, with 11 bases between. The CDR3 length is 14 residues. The germline gives CDR1 MDHEN, CDR2 SYDVKM. CDR3 loop: CASSRTGSTGELFF. CDR3 nucleotide sequence: TGTGCCAGCAGTCGAACAGGGAGCACCGGGGAGCTGTTTTTT.

This clone was observed once. The gene calls are TRBV5-5 and TRBJ1-4; the D gene is possibly TRBD1 (6 bases). V gave up 5 bases and J gave up 6 bases, with 14 bases separating them. This CDR3 has 14 amino acids. CDR1 SGHKS and CDR2 YYEKEE come from the germline V gene (reference sequence). CDR3 DNA: TGTGCCAGCAGGAACAGGGTTGGGGATGAAAAACTGTTTTTT. Translating gives CASRNRVGDEKLFF.